Included here is one T cell receptor (beta chain) sequence, with context. Seattle-derived patients entered the study during active infection and were followed longitudinally. As originally analysed: Estimated nucleated cell counts came from reference gene primer amplification. Assay used: immunoSEQ multiplex PCR; TCRdb lists only in-frame clones, some missing. The D gene and trimming were derived from the DNA, and the V and J assignments and clone size from that table. The profile shows about 350,000 clones, approximately 90% of them singletons. Trimming removed 1 base from V and 9 bases from J, with 9 bases in between. CDR3 length: 12 residues. Looked up from germline, CDR1 is LNHDA and CDR2 is SQIVND (reference sequence). These data come from a study of blood T cell repertoires in COVID-19. Whole-study context: The United States, Italy and Spain supplied acute and convalescent COVID-19 samples. Sample material is recorded as cDNA or gDNA derived from T cells, B-cell-depleted T cells, or PBMCs.

The clonotype was recovered from a woman between 55 and 75 years old with COVID-19, enrolled during active disease. The V and J genes are TRBV19 and TRBJ1-1; a possible D gene is TRBD1 (6 bases). The source material was peripheral blood. The CDR3, as DNA: TGTGCCAGTAGTATAGGTACAGGGAAAGCTTTCTTT. This translates into CASSIGTGKAFF.